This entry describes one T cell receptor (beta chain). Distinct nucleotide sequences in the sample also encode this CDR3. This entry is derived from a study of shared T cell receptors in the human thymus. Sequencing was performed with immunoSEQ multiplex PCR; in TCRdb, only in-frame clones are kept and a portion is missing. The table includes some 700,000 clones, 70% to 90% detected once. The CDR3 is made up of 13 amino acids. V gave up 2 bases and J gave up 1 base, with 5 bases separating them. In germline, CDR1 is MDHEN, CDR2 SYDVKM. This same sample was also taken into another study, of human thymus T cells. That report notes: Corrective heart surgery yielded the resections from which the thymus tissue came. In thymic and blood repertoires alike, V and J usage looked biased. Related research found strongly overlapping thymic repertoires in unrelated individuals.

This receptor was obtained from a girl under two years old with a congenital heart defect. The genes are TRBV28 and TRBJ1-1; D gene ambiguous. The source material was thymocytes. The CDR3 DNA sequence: TGTGCCAGCAGTTTACCGGGGAACACTGAAGCTTTCTTT. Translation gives CASSLPGNTEAFF.